Each of the 28 T cell receptor beta chains below was sequenced from the same sample in a study of sequential checkpoint blockade in melanoma (dated by TCRdb to about 2019). Sample treatment or condition, as interpreted from the label and publication: randomized to nivolumab then ipilimumab (arm A) or the reverse (arm B). Library preparation used the immunoSEQ multiplex PCR assay. TCRdb provides this immuneACCESS table in a form limited to in-frame rearrangements. Some clones are lacking; in checked studies, under half of them reflect an unresolved V gene, and why the rest are absent is not known. The sample has around 5,200 clones on record, about 70% of them singletons. Together, the top ten hold over 25% of the sample. The material sequenced was CD8+ T cells sorted from blood (inferred from file names), taken from a patient given nivolumab and ipilimumab in sequence. The receptor source for this set is a human donor with melanoma.

V gene TRBV21-1 combines with J gene TRBJ2-1; the tabulated D call, TRBD2, remains unverified against the DNA. TRBV21-1 is flagged as a pseudogene. This CDR3 is 17 amino acids long. The CDR3 bases are TGTGCCAGCAGCAAAAAAATAGGAGAATGCTCCTACAATGAGCAGTTCTTC. Protein: CASSKKIGECSYNEQFF.

The chain has TRBV6-1 and TRBJ2-1; D not resolved. CDR1 is MNHNS and CDR2 is SASEGT in the germline V gene. V was cut by 5 bases and J by 13 bases, with 3 bases left in between. This CDR3 is built from 8 residues. The CDR3 DNA reads as TGTGCCAGCAGTCAACAGTTCTTC. Encoded protein: CASSQQFF.

This chain uses TRBV6-1 with TRBJ1-2; tentatively, D is TRBD1 (6 bases). Germline V gene data show CDR1 as MNHNS and CDR2 as SASEGT. V was pared by 0 bases and J by 4 bases, with 12 bases between. This CDR3 comprises 15 residues. The CDR3 region is CASSEARGSIYGYTF. CDR3 bases: TGTGCCAGCAGTGAAGCCAGGGGATCGATCTATGGCTACACCTTC.

This clone was counted once. The chain recombines TRBV29-1 with TRBJ1-2; TRBD1 matches 10 bases. Germline-derived CDR1 and CDR2 are SQVTM and ANQGSEA. This CDR3 is built from 15 residues. V was pared by 6 bases and J by 8 bases, with 15 bases of the junction left unmatched. The DNA of the CDR3 is TGCAGCGTCCAAGGGGACAGGGGCCCTTCTATGGGCTACACCTTC. Translation: CSVQGDRGPSMGYTF. Drawing the rest from reference TRBV29-1 and TRBJ1-2, the complete variable domain is SAVISQKPSRDICQRGTSLTIQCQVDSQVTMMFWYRQQPGQSLTLIATANQGSEATYESGFVIDKFPISRPNLTFSTLTVSNMSPEDSSIYLCSVQGDRGPSMGYTFGSGTRLTVV.

This clone has more than one count but fewer than ten. This rearrangement joins TRBV7-9 to TRBJ1-1; TRBD1 matches at 9 bases. This CDR3 is built from 15 residues. The V gene's germline CDR1 is SEHNR and CDR2 FQNEAQ (reference sequence). With V trimmed by 6 bases and J by 7 bases, 12 bases remained unmatched. CDR3 protein: CASSFSQGALLEAFF. CDR3 DNA: TGTGCCAGCAGTTTTTCACAGGGGGCTCTACTTGAAGCTTTCTTT.

The chain joins TRBV6-6 to TRBJ2-5; no clear D gene. Germline V gene lookup returns CDR1 MNHNY and CDR2 SVGAGI (reference sequence). The V end was cut by 5 bases, the J end by 4 bases, with 11 bases between. This CDR3 comprises 13 residues. The CDR3 DNA reads as TGTGCCAGCAGTAACCCAAGCCCAGAGACCCAGTACTTC. It is translated as CASSNPSPETQYF.

The chain uses TRBV11-2 and TRBJ2-3; 9 bases map to TRBD2. Trimming at V came to 3 bases and at J to 4 bases, leaving 2 bases not matched to a gene. This CDR3 is 14 amino acids long. The V gene's germline CDR1 is SGHAT and CDR2 FQNNGV. The CDR3 coding sequence is TGTGCCAGCAGCTTCAGCGGGGGGCCAGATACGCAGTATTTT. It yields the protein CASSFSGGPDTQYF.

This chain joins TRBV27 and TRBJ1-5; the D gene is possibly TRBD1 (6 bases). Trimming removed 5 bases from V and 7 bases from J, with 12 bases in between. The CDR3 is 13 amino acids. CDR1 is MNHEY, CDR2 SMNVEV, per germline (reference sequence). The CDR3 reads CASSRGIGQPQHF. Written as DNA, the CDR3 is TGTGCCAGCAGTAGGGGGATTGGGCAGCCCCAGCATTTT.

The V and J genes are TRBV11-3 and TRBJ2-2; TRBD1 matches at 7 bases. V was clipped by 4 bases and J by 0 bases; unmatched bases: 5. CDR3 length: 16 amino acids. CDR1 SGHNT and CDR2 YENEEA come from the germline V gene. CDR3 nucleotide sequence: TGTGCCAGCAGCTCGAGGGACAGTACGAACACCGGGGAGCTGTTTTTT. Its translation: CASSSRDSTNTGELFF.

A few counts support this clone. This rearrangement joins TRBV27 to TRBJ1-1; the D gene is possibly TRBD1 (5 bases). This CDR3 is 14 amino acids long. In germline, CDR1 is MNHEY, CDR2 SMNVEV (reference sequence). Trimming removed 4 bases from V and 2 bases from J, with 11 bases in between. CDR3 region: CASSSFRVNTEAFF. The CDR3 coding sequence is TGTGCCAGCAGTTCATTCAGGGTAAACACTGAAGCTTTCTTT.

The rearrangement links TRBV19 to TRBJ1-2; the D is unclear. V lost 5 bases to trimming and J lost 4 bases, with 14 bases between them. Per the germline V gene, CDR1 is LNHDA and CDR2 is SQIVND (reference sequence). The CDR3 is 14 residues long. The CDR3, as DNA: TGTGCCAGTAGTCCGCTGAGTATACCCTATGGCTACACCTTC. Residues: CASSPLSIPYGYTF.

J is TRBJ2-7 and V is TRBV7-9; 8 bases are shared with TRBD2. CDR1 and CDR2 from the germline V gene are SEHNR and FQNEAQ (reference sequence). J was trimmed by 2 bases and V by 1 base; bases with no gene match: 16. The length of the CDR3 is 19 residues. CDR3 amino acids: CASSLVGGSGSGGTYEQYF. The CDR3 coding sequence is TGTGCCAGCAGCTTAGTAGGGGGAAGTGGGAGCGGGGGAACCTACGAGCAGTACTTC.

This clone has just a few counts. The chain employs TRBV7-9 and TRBJ2-5; 7 bases match TRBD1. The ends lost 5 bases at V and 5 bases at J; junction bases unmatched: 14. The CDR3 sequence is 16 residues long. Germline V CDR1 and CDR2: SEHNR, FQNEAQ (reference sequence). DNA of the CDR3: TGTGCCAGCAGCGGGACAGAGAGGGCCAACTTGGAGACCCAGTACTTC. Translation: CASSGTERANLETQYF. The full variable domain, rest sourced from reference TRBV7-9 and TRBJ2-5, is DTGVSQNPRHKITKRGQNVTFRCDPISEHNRLYWYRQTLGQGPEFLTYFQNEAQLEKSRLLSDRFSAERPKGSFSTLEIQRTEQGDSAMYLCASSGTERANLETQYFGPGTRLLVL.

This chain connects TRBV5-1 to TRBJ2-7; TRBD2 aligns across 7 bases. Germline V gene lookup returns CDR1 SGHRS and CDR2 YFSETQ. Losses at the gene ends were 2 bases for V and 6 bases for J; bases not matched to a gene: 11. The CDR3 consists of 15 residues. The CDR3 reads CASSFAAGREAEQYF. In nucleotides, the CDR3 is TGCGCCAGCAGCTTCGCAGCGGGGCGCGAGGCCGAGCAGTACTTC.

This chain links TRBV19 with TRBJ2-2, with unresolved D. Germline-derived CDR1 and CDR2 are LNHDA and SQIVND (reference sequence). There are 13 residues in the CDR3. V lost 5 bases and J 1 base, leaving 5 bases between the germline ends. CDR3 DNA: TGTGCCAGTAGTCCATGGAACACCGGGGAGCTGTTTTTT. Its translation: CASSPWNTGELFF.

The rearrangement joins TRBV9 to TRBJ1-1; D call uncertain. The ends were cut back, 4 bases at V and 0 bases at J, with 13 bases in the middle. From germline, CDR1 is SGDLS and CDR2 YYNGEE. The CDR3 spans 15 residues. The CDR3 sequence is CASSPIGQVNTEAFF. The CDR3, as DNA: TGTGCCAGCAGCCCCATAGGTCAGGTGAACACTGAAGCTTTCTTT.

The chain is built from TRBV28 and TRBJ2-3; a weak D match, TRBD2 (5 bases). The CDR3 spans 14 residues. Germline assignment: CDR1 MDHEN and CDR2 SYDVKM. V was cut by 7 bases and J by 6 bases, with 17 bases left in between. CDR3 residues: CASTTGLLRDTQYF. CDR3 sequence (DNA): TGTGCCAGCACCACGGGGTTGCTTAGGGATACGCAGTATTTT. Full variable domain (missing parts from reference TRBV28 and TRBJ2-3): DVKVTQSSRYLVKRTGEKVFLECVQDMDHENMFWYRQDPGLGLRLIYFSYDVKMKEKGDIPEGYSVSREKKERFSLILESASTNQTSMYLCASTTGLLRDTQYFGPGTRLTVL.

Written as DNA, the CDR3 is TGTGCCAGCAGTTTAGGCGGGAGGGCGCATGAGCAGTTCTTC. Protein sequence: CASSLGGRAHEQFF. The chain joins TRBV27 to TRBJ2-1; 9 bases line up with TRBD2. V lost 2 bases and J lost 8; bases outside the gene matches: 4. The CDR3 loop spans 14 amino acids. Per the germline V gene, CDR1 is MNHEY and CDR2 is SMNVEV (reference sequence).

The chain couples TRBV27 to TRBJ2-5; D remains ambiguous. This CDR3 contains 14 residues. Trimming removed 5 bases at V and 0 bases at J, with 10 bases between. Germline lookup yields CDR1 MNHEY and CDR2 SMNVEV (reference sequence). The CDR3 protein is CASSTLDNQETQYF. The CDR3 DNA reads as TGTGCCAGCAGTACCTTAGACAACCAAGAGACCCAGTACTTC.

The CDR3 sequence is CASSPDGESSGNTIYF. DNA for the CDR3: TGTGCCAGCAGCCCTGACGGGGAGAGCTCTGGAAACACCATATATTTT. V is TRBV28 and J is TRBJ1-3; D unclear. V was trimmed by 6 bases and J by 0 bases, leaving 15 bases between them. The CDR3 is 16 residues long. The V gene's germline CDR1 is MDHEN and CDR2 SYDVKM.

This clone showed up just once. The V and J genes are TRBV5-4 and TRBJ1-2; D is unresolved. The CDR3 totals 14 residues. The germline V gene encodes CDR1 SGHNT and CDR2 YYREEE (reference sequence). V lost 4 bases and J 5 bases, leaving 15 bases between the germline ends. The CDR3 region is CASSPPGISYGYTF. CDR3 coding DNA: TGTGCCAGCAGCCCCCCGGGGATTTCATATGGCTACACCTTC.

This chain uses TRBV7-3 with TRBJ2-2, with 11 bases that match TRBD2. The CDR3 runs to 16 residues. Germline V gene sequence: CDR1 SGHTA, CDR2 FQGTGA. After removal of 3 bases from V and 5 bases from J, the junction contained 5 bases not matched to a gene. CDR3 protein: CASSLPLAGVTGELFF. CDR3 DNA sequence: TGTGCCAGCAGCTTGCCACTAGCGGGGGTAACCGGGGAGCTGTTTTTT.

This chain uses TRBV7-9 with TRBJ1-2; 7 nucleotides align to TRBD1. Germline CDR1 is SEHNR and CDR2 is FQNEAQ (reference sequence). Trimming at V came to 4 bases and at J to 4 bases, leaving 3 bases not matched to a gene. There are 13 residues in the CDR3. The CDR3 loop is CASSYRGTYGYTF. CDR3 in DNA: TGTGCCAGCAGCTACAGGGGTACCTATGGCTACACCTTC.

This chain connects TRBV28 to TRBJ1-2, with a tentative D call TRBD1 (5 bases). The CDR3 spans 16 residues. Germline loops: CDR1 MDHEN, CDR2 SYDVKM. V gave up 6 bases and J gave up 6 bases, with 23 bases separating them. As DNA, the CDR3 is TGTGCCAGCAGCCCGGAATTTGGGCAGGGCTTGGATGGCTACACCTTC. As protein: CASSPEFGQGLDGYTF.

The chain has TRBV5-1 and TRBJ2-7; D might be TRBD1 (6 bases). Germline lookup yields CDR1 SGHRS and CDR2 YFSETQ. CDR3 length: 14 amino acids. V was shortened by 5 bases and J by 6 bases, with 18 bases between the two germline ends. The CDR3 bases are TGCGCCAGCAGGAAGACAGGAGAGACGGGCGAGCAGTACTTC. This codes for CASRKTGETGEQYF.

In DNA form, the CDR3 reads TGTGCCAGCAGTTCGCCCGCGGGACAGGGCGAGCAGTACTTC. This gives the protein CASSSPAGQGEQYF. The chain recombines TRBV9 with TRBJ2-7; 9 bases are shared with TRBD1. Germline V gene lookup returns CDR1 SGDLS and CDR2 YYNGEE. V was clipped by 5 bases and J by 6 bases; unmatched bases: 9. The CDR3 consists of 14 residues.

This chain uses TRBV6-5 with TRBJ2-7; maybe TRBD1 (6 bases). Germline V gene data show CDR1 as MNHEY and CDR2 as SVGAGI. This CDR3 contains 15 residues. V lost 5 bases to trimming and J lost 3 bases, with 17 bases between them. The CDR3 DNA sequence: TGTGCCAGCAGTCTCTCAACAGGGATCGGCTACGAGCAGTACTTC. Amino acid sequence: CASSLSTGIGYEQYF.

In its sample, this clone was seen a few times. V usage is TRBV4-1 and J usage is TRBJ2-7; 12 positions match TRBD2. Germline values: CDR1 MGHRA, CDR2 YSYEKL. V lost 4 bases to trimming and J lost 2 bases; unmatched junction nucleotides: 3. The CDR3 runs to 15 residues. In nucleotides, the CDR3 is TGCGCCAGCAGCCCAACTAGCGGGAGGCCCTACGAGCAGTACTTC. This gives the protein CASSPTSGRPYEQYF.